A selection of T cell receptor beta chains follows, all from one sample in a study of T cells of healthy individuals. TCRdb reprocessed the 5' RACE reads with MiXCR, giving one entry per CDR3 protein. The sample holds more than 60,000 distinct CDR3 sequences, around 15% seen once. These receptor sequences come from a human donor in good health. CDR3s include the opening cysteine and the closing phenylalanine or tryptophan. Fields, in order: V gene, D gene, clone size, J gene, CDR3 protein, CDR3 DNA. A D gene is named only where the DNA matches it firmly. For some rows the clone size is stated as once, few or many, or as a class when expanded; others skip it.

TRBV10-3	.	.	TRBJ2-2	CAISEWGQPTGELFF	TGTGCCATCAGTGAGTGGGGTCAGCCCACCGGGGAGCTGTTTTTT
TRBV5-4	.	few	TRBJ2-6	CASSLDSSGPTTNVLTF	TGTGCCAGCAGCTTGGATAGCTCGGGACCAACAACCAACGTCCTGACTTTC
TRBV5-5	.	many	TRBJ2-3	CASSFYLGHTPPDTQYF	TGTGCCAGCAGCTTCTACCTGGGACACACCCCCCCAGATACGCAGTATTTT
TRBV5-4	TRBD1	.	TRBJ1-1	CASSVGTAIEFGTEAFF	TGTGCCAGCAGCGTCGGGACAGCGATCGAATTTGGGACTGAAGCTTTCTTT
TRBV7-9	TRBD1	many	TRBJ2-5	CASSEQQGKETQYF	TGTGCCAGCAGCGAACAACAGGGGAAAGAGACCCAGTACTTC
TRBV20-1	.	many	TRBJ1-2	CSAAGGLGVGYTF	TGCAGTGCCGCGGGGGGGCTAGGGGTAGGCTACACCTTC
TRBV13	.	many	TRBJ1-1	CASSLPSEPGDTEAFF	TGTGCCAGCAGCTTACCCTCCGAACCGGGCGACACTGAAGCTTTCTTT
TRBV16	TRBD1	.	TRBJ1-2	CASSQKSPGQGNGYTF	TGTGCCAGCAGCCAGAAAAGCCCGGGACAGGGAAATGGCTACACCTTC
TRBV4-1	TRBD1	.	TRBJ2-7	CASSQYSGTGDEQYF	TGCGCCAGCAGCCAGTATTCCGGGACAGGAGACGAGCAGTACTTC
TRBV11-3	TRBD1	many	TRBJ2-2	CASSRGQENTGELFF	TGTGCCAGCAGCCGGGGACAGGAGAACACCGGGGAGCTGTTTTTT
TRBV24-1	TRBD1	many	TRBJ2-3	CATSDGTGTDTQYF	TGTGCCACCAGTGATGGGACAGGCACAGATACGCAGTATTTT
TRBV5-1	TRBD2	.	TRBJ2-7	CASSLEAGGPYEQYF	TGCGCCAGCAGCCTCGAAGCGGGGGGGCCCTACGAGCAGTACTTC
TRBV18	TRBD2	few	TRBJ2-3	CASSPRAGGRTDTQYF	TGTGCCAGCTCACCCCGAGCGGGAGGACGCACAGATACGCAGTATTTT
TRBV2	.	many	TRBJ1-5	CASRADRPSGNQPQHF	TGTGCCAGCAGAGCAGACCGGCCCTCCGGCAATCAGCCCCAGCATTTT
TRBV29-1	.	medium-sized	TRBJ2-1	CSASITGENEQFF	TGCAGCGCCTCCATCACTGGGGAGAATGAGCAGTTCTTC
TRBV5-1	.	.	TRBJ2-7	CASSFPRGRNEQYF	TGCGCCAGCAGCTTTCCCCGGGGGCGCAACGAGCAGTACTTC
TRBV12-3/TRBV12-4	.	many	TRBJ2-1	CASSLSGEQFF	TGTGCCAGCAGTTTAAGTGGGGAGCAGTTCTTC
TRBV4-3	TRBD2	few	TRBJ2-7	CASSQDMASGSYEQYF	TGCGCCAGCAGCCAAGATATGGCTAGCGGCTCCTACGAGCAGTACTTC
TRBV7-2	.	few	TRBJ1-3	CASRMGGGRNTIYF	TGTGCCAGCAGGATGGGAGGGGGTCGAAACACCATATATTTT
TRBV6-4	.	many	TRBJ2-7	CASSDSRAQRLKRYEQYF	TGTGCCAGCAGTGACAGTAGGGCTCAGAGACTTAAGCGGTACGAGCAGTACTTC
TRBV25-1	TRBD2	.	TRBJ2-7	CASSEGGFDLNEQYF	TGTGCCAGCAGTGAGGGGGGGTTCGATCTCAACGAGCAGTACTTC
TRBV11-2	TRBD2	few	TRBJ2-5	CASSSVAGGLSETQYF	TGTGCCAGCAGCTCTGTAGCGGGGGGGCTATCAGAGACCCAGTACTTC
TRBV20-1	.	few	TRBJ2-7	CSARRRTDFSYEQYF	TGCAGTGCTAGACGCAGGACAGACTTTTCCTACGAGCAGTACTTC
TRBV27	.	.	TRBJ1-4	CASSSTFATNEKLFF	TGTGCCAGCAGCTCTACTTTTGCAACTAATGAAAAACTGTTTTTT
TRBV12-5	TRBD2	.	TRBJ2-3	CASGLVAGGGSDTQYF	TGTGCTAGTGGTTTGGTAGCGGGGGGAGGCTCAGATACGCAGTATTTT
TRBV7-2	.	.	TRBJ2-1	CASSTLPGGPYEQFF	TGTGCCAGCAGTACTCTCCCCGGAGGGCCATATGAGCAGTTCTTC
TRBV30	TRBD2	.	TRBJ2-3	CAWKLAGTDTQYF	TGTGCCTGGAAACTAGCGGGGACAGATACGCAGTATTTT
TRBV20-1	.	many	TRBJ1-2	CSANAGNYGYTF	TGCAGTGCCAACGCAGGGAACTATGGCTACACCTTC
TRBV7-2	TRBD1	many	TRBJ2-7	CASSIGQALFEQYF	TGTGCCAGCAGCATCGGACAGGCCCTTTTCGAGCAGTACTTC
TRBV9	.	.	TRBJ1-6	CASSYTDSNSPLHF	TGTGCCAGCAGCTACACTGACAGTAATTCACCCCTCCACTTT
TRBV20-1	.	.	TRBJ2-1	CSASRPSVGNEQFF	TGCAGTGCTAGTAGGCCTAGCGTTGGGAATGAGCAGTTCTTC
TRBV6-4	.	many	TRBJ2-3	CASSVGRTSTDTQYF	TGTGCCAGCAGTGTCGGACGTACTAGCACAGATACGCAGTATTTT
TRBV7-3	TRBD2	few	TRBJ2-2	CASSPPSGGAGELFF	TGTGCCAGCAGCCCCCCTAGCGGGGGGGCCGGGGAGCTGTTTTTT
TRBV7-3	.	.	TRBJ2-4	CASSRGRGNIQYF	TGTGCCAGCAGCCGGGGTCGGGGGAACATTCAGTACTTC
TRBV30	TRBD1	many	TRBJ1-3	CASQGVVGNTIYF	TGTGCCTCCCAGGGGGTGGTTGGAAACACCATATATTTT
TRBV29-1	.	many	TRBJ2-7	CSVAGKSGEQYF	TGCAGCGTAGCAGGGAAGTCGGGGGAGCAGTACTTC
TRBV10-2	.	many	TRBJ1-1	CASSPLNTEAFF	TGCGCCAGCAGCCCATTGAACACTGAAGCTTTCTTT
TRBV25-1	.	few	TRBJ1-6	CASSEYHQSLHF	TGTGCCAGCAGTGAATACCATCAGTCCCTCCACTTT
TRBV4-1	.	.	TRBJ2-1	CASSQDLEQFF	TGCGCCAGCAGCCAAGACCTGGAGCAGTTCTTC
TRBV7-2	.	.	TRBJ2-6	CASRSVIGGPSGANVLTF	TGTGCCAGCAGGTCCGTGATTGGTGGGCCGAGCGGGGCCAACGTCCTGACTTTC
TRBV4-1	TRBD2	.	TRBJ2-2	CASSQDNLGTSFYTGELFF	TGCGCCAGCAGCCAAGACAACCTCGGGACTAGCTTCTACACCGGGGAGCTGTTTTTT
TRBV7-9	.	.	TRBJ2-7	CASSLGRTNEQYF	TGTGCCAGCAGCTTGGGCAGGACGAACGAGCAGTACTTC
TRBV11-2	.	once	TRBJ2-1	CASSLQTNYNEQFF	TGTGCCAGCAGTTTACAGACCAACTACAATGAGCAGTTCTTC
TRBV5-5	.	many	TRBJ1-1	CASRTRGNTEAFF	TGTGCCAGCAGAACCAGGGGGAACACTGAAGCTTTCTTT
TRBV11-2	.	many	TRBJ1-3	CASSLIRGGGNTIYF	TGTGCCAGCAGCTTAATCAGGGGTGGTGGAAACACCATATATTTT
TRBV29-1	TRBD1	.	TRBJ1-4	CSVEDRFGTNEKLFF	TGCAGCGTTGAGGACAGGTTTGGGACTAATGAAAAACTGTTTTTT
TRBV20-1	TRBD2	many	TRBJ2-1	CSAKGLEDYSSYNEQFF	TGCAGTGCTAAAGGACTAGAAGACTACAGTTCCTACAATGAGCAGTTCTTC